This TCR beta chain was identified during a study of blood T cell repertoires in COVID-19. Germline values: CDR1 MNHEY, CDR2 SMNVEV (reference sequence). V lost 5 bases, J lost 10 bases, and 12 bases lay in between. The length of the CDR3 is 12 residues. This clone was seen once. The assay was immunoSEQ multiplex PCR, and TCRdb's table has in-frame clones only and misses some. The data contain more than 200,000 clones, about 84% of them singletons. The rearrangement joins TRBV27 to TRBJ1-3; D gene unclear. The material sequenced was PBMCs or T cells enriched from blood (not recorded which). The sequence came from a man between 60 and 70 years old who had recovered from COVID-19. CDR3 bases: TGTGCCAGCAGTCACAGACAAAAGACCATATATTTT. Its protein product is CASSHRQKTIYF.